This TCR beta chain was captured by sequencing in a study of T cells in Graves' hyperthyroidism and ophthalmopathy. About the research overall: Peripheral blood was secured at the point of initial diagnosis, before any treatment. Study-wide findings and caveats: Blood held most thyroid clonotypes expanded above 0.001 frequency.

TCR beta CDR3 region amplification was performed from RNA transcripts. The study used the HTBI primer set for a first-round RT-PCR of the TCR CDR3. Each CDR3 protein is one row after TCRdb ran MiXCR on the multiplex PCR reads. The sample lists roughly 630,000 distinct CDR3 sequences, about a sixth occurring once. Used for diagnoses were clinical symptoms, serum thyroxine and TRAb, thyroid ultrasound and orbital computed tomography. The PBMCs had their origin in 10 ml of fresh peripheral blood. V lost 4 bases to trimming and J lost 4 bases, with 4 bases between them. CDR1 and CDR2 (germline): LNHDA, SQIVND (reference sequence). This CDR3 contains 11 residues. This clonotype turned up a few times. Its antigen is not identified.

The chain carries TRBV19 and TRBJ1-2, with D uncertain. The TCR comes from a woman aged 25 to 39 with Graves' hyperthyroidism. The sequenced sample consisted of blood. This chain's CDR3 is CASSTGYGYTF. The CDR3 bases are TGTGCCAGTAGTACAGGCTATGGCTACACCTTC.